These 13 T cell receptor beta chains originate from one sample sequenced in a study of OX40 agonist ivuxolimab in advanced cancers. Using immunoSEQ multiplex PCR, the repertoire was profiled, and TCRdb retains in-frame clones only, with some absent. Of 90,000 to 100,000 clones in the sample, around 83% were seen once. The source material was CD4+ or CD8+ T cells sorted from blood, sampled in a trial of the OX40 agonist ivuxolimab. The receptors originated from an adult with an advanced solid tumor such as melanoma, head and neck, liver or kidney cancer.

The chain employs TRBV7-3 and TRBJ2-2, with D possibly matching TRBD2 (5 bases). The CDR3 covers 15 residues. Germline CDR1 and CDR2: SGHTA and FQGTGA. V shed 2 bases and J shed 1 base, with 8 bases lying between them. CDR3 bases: TGTGCCAGCAGCTTATTAGCGCGGAACACCGGGGAGCTGTTTTTT. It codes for CASSLLARNTGELFF.

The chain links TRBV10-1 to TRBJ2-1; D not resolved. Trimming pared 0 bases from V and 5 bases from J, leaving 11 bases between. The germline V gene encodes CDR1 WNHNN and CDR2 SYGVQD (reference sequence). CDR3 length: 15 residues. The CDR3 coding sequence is TGCGCCAGCAGTGAGTCTCGGGCCATTAACAATGAGCAGTTCTTC. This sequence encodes CASSESRAINNEQFF.

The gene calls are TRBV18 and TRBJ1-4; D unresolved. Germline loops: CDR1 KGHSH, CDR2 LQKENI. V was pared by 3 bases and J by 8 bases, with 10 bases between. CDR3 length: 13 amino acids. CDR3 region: CASSPAPREKLFF. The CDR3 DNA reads TGTGCCAGCTCACCCGCCCCGCGAGAAAAACTGTTTTTT. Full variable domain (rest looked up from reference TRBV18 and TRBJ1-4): NAGVMQNPRHLVRRRGQEARLRCSPMKGHSHVYWYRQLPEEGLKFMVYLQKENIIDESGMPKERFSAEFPKEGPSILRIQQVVRGDSAAYFCASSPAPREKLFFGSGTQLSVL.

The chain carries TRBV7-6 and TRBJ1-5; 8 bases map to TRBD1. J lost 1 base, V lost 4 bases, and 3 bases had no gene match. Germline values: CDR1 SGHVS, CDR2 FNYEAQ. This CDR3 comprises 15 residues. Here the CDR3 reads CASSSRQGSNQPQHF. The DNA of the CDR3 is TGTGCCAGCAGCTCGAGACAGGGGAGCAATCAGCCCCAGCATTTT. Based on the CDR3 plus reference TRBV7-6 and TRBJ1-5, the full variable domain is GAGVSQSPRYKVTKRGQDVALRCDPISGHVSLYWYRQALGQGPEFLTYFNYEAQQDKSGLPNDRFSAERPEGSISTLTIQRTEQRDSAMYRCASSSRQGSNQPQHFGDGTRLSIL.

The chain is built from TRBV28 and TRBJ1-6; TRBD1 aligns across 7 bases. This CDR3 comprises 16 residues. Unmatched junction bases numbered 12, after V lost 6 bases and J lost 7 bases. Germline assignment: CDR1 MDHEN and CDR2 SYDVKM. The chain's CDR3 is CASSILDRAWNSPLHF. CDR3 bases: TGTGCCAGCAGCATCCTCGACAGGGCATGGAATTCACCCCTCCACTTT.

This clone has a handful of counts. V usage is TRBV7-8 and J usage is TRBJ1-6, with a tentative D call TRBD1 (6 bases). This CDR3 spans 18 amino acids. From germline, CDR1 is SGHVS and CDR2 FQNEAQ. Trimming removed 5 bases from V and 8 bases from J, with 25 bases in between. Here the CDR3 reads CASSPGGGGLEIDSPLHF. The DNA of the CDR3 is TGTGCCAGCAGCCCCGGGGGCGGGGGGCTTGAGATCGATTCACCCCTCCACTTT.

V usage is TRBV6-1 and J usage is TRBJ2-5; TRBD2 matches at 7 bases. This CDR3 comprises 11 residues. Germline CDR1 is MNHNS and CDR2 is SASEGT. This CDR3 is CAGGGQETQYF. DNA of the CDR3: TGTGCTGGGGGGGGGCAAGAGACCCAGTACTTC.

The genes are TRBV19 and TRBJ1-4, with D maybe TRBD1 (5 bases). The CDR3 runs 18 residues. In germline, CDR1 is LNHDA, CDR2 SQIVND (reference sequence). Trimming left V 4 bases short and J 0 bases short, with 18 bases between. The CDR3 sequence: CASSNALRGVATNEKLFF. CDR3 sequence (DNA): TGTGCCAGTAGTAACGCCCTCCGGGGGGTTGCAACTAATGAAAAACTGTTTTTT.

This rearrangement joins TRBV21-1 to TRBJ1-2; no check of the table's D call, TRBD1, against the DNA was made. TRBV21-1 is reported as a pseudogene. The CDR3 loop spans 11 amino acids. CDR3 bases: TGTGCCAGCAGGGACAGGGTCGGCTACACCTTC. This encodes CASRDRVGYTF.

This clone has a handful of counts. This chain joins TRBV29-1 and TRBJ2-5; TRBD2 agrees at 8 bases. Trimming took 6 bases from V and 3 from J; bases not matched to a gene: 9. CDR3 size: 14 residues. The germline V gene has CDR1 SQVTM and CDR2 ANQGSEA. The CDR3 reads CSVARTSGKETQYF. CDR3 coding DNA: TGCAGCGTGGCAAGAACTAGCGGAAAAGAGACCCAGTACTTC.

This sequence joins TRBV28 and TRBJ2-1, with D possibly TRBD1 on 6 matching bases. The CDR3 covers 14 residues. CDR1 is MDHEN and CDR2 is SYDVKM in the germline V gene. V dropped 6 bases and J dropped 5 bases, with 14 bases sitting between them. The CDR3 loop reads CASRKTGSHNEQFF. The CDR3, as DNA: TGTGCCAGCAGGAAGACAGGAAGTCACAATGAGCAGTTCTTC.

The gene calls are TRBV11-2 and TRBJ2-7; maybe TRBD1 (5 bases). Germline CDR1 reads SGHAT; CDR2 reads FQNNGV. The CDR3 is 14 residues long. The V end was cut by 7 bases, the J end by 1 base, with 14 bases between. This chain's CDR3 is CASTPGHSSYEQYF. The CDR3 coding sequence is TGTGCCAGCACCCCCGGACATTCTTCCTACGAGCAGTACTTC.

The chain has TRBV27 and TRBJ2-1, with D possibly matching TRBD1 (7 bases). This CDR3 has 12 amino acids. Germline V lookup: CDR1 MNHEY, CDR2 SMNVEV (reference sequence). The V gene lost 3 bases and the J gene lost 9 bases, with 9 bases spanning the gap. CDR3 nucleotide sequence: TGTGCCAGCAGTTTTCAGGGGGGTGAGCAGTTCTTC. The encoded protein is CASSFQGGEQFF.